The subject of this entry is one T cell receptor beta chain. This sample is drawn from a study of shared T cell receptors in the human thymus. Produced via immunoSEQ multiplex PCR; TCRdb's table is partial and in-frame only. The sample contains hundreds of thousands of clones, around 87% of which appear only once. These same records also appear under a second study, on human thymus T cells.

The source of this sequence is a boy younger than two with a congenital heart defect. The sequenced sample consisted of thymocytes.

The CDR3, as DNA: TGTGCCAGCAGTTCAGGACTAGCGGCGGATACGCAGTATTTT. Translation gives CASSSGLAADTQYF. The chain combines TRBV6-5 with TRBJ2-3, with 10 positions matching TRBD2. Germline-derived CDR1 and CDR2 are MNHEY and SVGAGI. The CDR3 has 14 residues. The junction had 4 bases not matched to a gene; V was cut back by 4 bases and J by 6 bases.